The rows below give T cell receptor beta chains drawn from one sample of a study of sequential checkpoint blockade in melanoma. Only in-frame clones appear in the TCRdb table, and some are missing; sequencing was by immunoSEQ multiplex PCR. The sample yields 10,000 to 15,000 clones, roughly two thirds seen once. The material sequenced was CD8+ T cells sorted from blood (inferred from file names), taken from a patient given nivolumab and ipilimumab in sequence. The source is a human donor with melanoma. Each CDR3 is given with its conserved first and last residue. Each record gives: clone size, V gene, D gene, J gene, CDR3 protein, CDR3 DNA. A D gene is named only where the DNA matches it firmly. The size field is filled for only some rows; it gives once, few, many or a size class.

-	TRBV28	-	TRBJ2-1	CASSLFGNEQFF	TGTGCCAGCAGTTTGTTCGGTAATGAGCAGTTCTTC
-	TRBV7-3	TRBD1	TRBJ1-1	CASSSGQGHTEAFF	TGTGCCAGCAGCTCGGGACAGGGACACACTGAAGCTTTCTTT
few	TRBV5-3	-	TRBJ1-1	CASTREAFF	TGTGCCAGCACCCGGGAAGCTTTCTTT
few	TRBV10-3	TRBD2	TRBJ2-7	CAISEGTSGFYEQYF	TGTGCCATCAGTGAGGGGACTAGCGGATTCTACGAGCAGTACTTC
-	TRBV7-3	TRBD2	TRBJ2-1	CASSWSSGGYNEQFF	TGTGCCAGCAGCTGGTCAAGCGGGGGTTACAATGAGCAGTTCTTC
-	TRBV10-3	TRBD1	TRBJ2-7	CAISRGFYEQYF	TGTGCCATCAGCAGGGGGTTCTACGAGCAGTACTTC
few	TRBV27	TRBD1	TRBJ1-2	CASSTDRGYGYTF	TGTGCCAGCAGTACGGACAGGGGCTATGGCTACACCTTC
few	TRBV27	-	TRBJ1-2	CASSLSTGSFSYTF	TGTGCCAGCAGTTTATCGACAGGCTCGTTCAGCTACACCTTC
-	TRBV5-1	-	TRBJ2-1	CASSPEGTYNEQFF	TGCGCCAGCAGCCCGGAGGGGACCTACAATGAGCAGTTCTTC
few	TRBV4-3	-	TRBJ2-7	CASSQDPTGHYEQYF	TGCGCCAGCAGCCAAGATCCGACAGGCCACTACGAGCAGTACTTC
-	TRBV7-6	TRBD2	TRBJ2-2	CASSSPPGTRGTGELFF	TGTGCCAGCAGCTCCCCTCCCGGGACTAGGGGAACCGGGGAGCTGTTTTTT
-	TRBV7-9	-	TRBJ2-7	CASSLAVSYEQYF	TGTGCCAGCAGCTTAGCCGTGAGTTACGAGCAGTACTTC
medium-sized	TRBV19	-	TRBJ2-7	CASSIDQARAGEQYF	TGTGCCAGTAGTATTGACCAAGCCAGGGCTGGGGAGCAGTACTTC
-	TRBV18	TRBD1	TRBJ2-7	CASSSGQGSDEQYF	TGTGCCAGCTCCTCCGGACAGGGTAGCGACGAGCAGTACTTC
-	TRBV4-1	TRBD1	TRBJ1-6	CATREAGGISPLHF	TGCGCCACTCGGGAGGCAGGGGGCATATCACCCCTCCACTTT
-	TRBV9	-	TRBJ1-4	CASSSQGVTNEKLFF	TGTGCCAGCAGTTCTCAAGGGGTAACTAATGAAAAACTGTTTTTT
once	TRBV16	-	TRBJ2-5	CASRPTVQETQYF	TGTGCCAGCAGACCGACAGTACAAGAGACCCAGTACTTC
-	TRBV6-5	TRBD1	TRBJ1-4	CASSLGGPTNEKLFF	TGTGCCAGCAGCTTAGGGGGCCCGACTAATGAAAAACTGTTTTTT
-	TRBV19	TRBD2	TRBJ2-1	CASSIPLGSGREGHNEQFF	TGTGCCAGTAGTATCCCTCTCGGTAGCGGGAGGGAGGGGCACAATGAGCAGTTCTTC
-	TRBV19	-	TRBJ2-2	CASSMGAHTGELFF	TGTGCCAGTAGTATGGGGGCCCACACCGGGGAGCTGTTTTTT
-	TRBV7-9	TRBD1	TRBJ1-2	CASSSARDRVFQVDYGYTF	TGTGCCAGCAGCTCCGCCCGAGACAGGGTATTTCAGGTGGACTATGGCTACACCTTC
-	TRBV21-1	-	TRBJ1-1	CALESDRRATEAFF	TGTGCCCTCGAATCGGACAGACGGGCCACTGAAGCTTTCTTT
-	TRBV6-5	-	TRBJ1-1	CASTAGNTEAFF	TGTGCCAGCACGGCGGGGAACACTGAAGCTTTCTTT
-	TRBV6-5	-	TRBJ2-5	CASRTGSQETQYF	TGTGCCAGCAGAACAGGGTCGCAGGAGACCCAGTACTTC
-	TRBV4-1	TRBD1	TRBJ2-7	CASSPQPGTGVNEQYF	TGCGCCAGCAGCCCCCAACCCGGGACAGGTGTCAACGAGCAGTACTTC
-	TRBV4-1	-	TRBJ1-2	CASSQVGSGVGSGYTF	TGCGCCAGCAGCCAAGTAGGGAGTGGGGTTGGGAGTGGCTACACCTTC
-	TRBV21-1	-	TRBJ1-1	CASSKGDVTAVEAEAFF	TGTGCCAGCAGCAAAGGAGATGTAACGGCTGTCGAGGCTGAAGCTTTCTTT
-	TRBV7-8	-	TRBJ2-7	CASRRREMGHYEQYF	TGTGCCAGCAGGCGCAGGGAGATGGGACACTACGAGCAGTACTTC
few	TRBV9	-	TRBJ1-2	CASSVGSGDYGYTF	TGTGCCAGCAGCGTAGGGTCCGGGGACTATGGCTACACCTTC
-	TRBV5-3	-	TRBJ2-5	CASSPGDREQYF	TGTGCCAGCAGCCCCGGGGACCGGGAGCAGTACTTC
-	TRBV30	-	TRBJ2-7	CSTSPDSYEQYF	TGCTCCACTAGCCCCGATTCCTACGAGCAGTACTTC
large	TRBV6-1	-	TRBJ2-7	CASSVQGNTYEQYF	TGTGCCAGCAGTGTTCAGGGGAACACCTACGAGCAGTACTTC
-	TRBV5-3	-	TRBJ2-3	CASSSVGTSTDTQYF	TGTGCCAGCAGCTCGGTGGGGACAAGCACAGATACGCAGTATTTT
medium-sized	TRBV30	-	TRBJ2-7	CAWTKTGSYEQYF	TGTGCCTGGACTAAGACAGGCTCCTACGAGCAGTACTTC
-	TRBV6-1	TRBD1	TRBJ1-1	CASSVRSGGSEAFF	TGTGCCAGCAGTGTCAGATCAGGGGGTTCTGAAGCTTTCTTT
-	TRBV7-8	-	TRBJ2-1	CASSPDSNEQFF	TGTGCCAGCAGCCCAGACAGTAATGAGCAGTTCTTC
-	TRBV5-1	TRBD2	TRBJ2-4	CASSGRFAGGPDIQYF	TGCGCCAGCAGCGGTCGTTTTGCGGGAGGGCCGGACATTCAGTACTTC
-	TRBV9	-	TRBJ1-4	CASGPWGDREKLFF	TGTGCCAGCGGACCGTGGGGGGATAGGGAAAAACTGTTTTTT
-	TRBV9	-	TRBJ1-2	CASSAGGLRLPQADGYTF	TGTGCCAGCAGCGCCGGAGGACTCCGACTGCCCCAAGCGGATGGCTACACCTTC
few	TRBV9	-	TRBJ1-1	CASSVGEGSREAFF	TGTGCCAGCAGCGTGGGGGAGGGTTCACGTGAAGCTTTCTTT
-	TRBV19	-	TRBJ2-5	CASSIMASDQETQYF	TGTGCCAGTAGTATAATGGCGAGCGACCAAGAGACCCAGTACTTC